A selection of T cell receptor beta chains follows, all from one sample in a study of blood T cell repertoires in COVID-19. Measured with immunoSEQ multiplex PCR; TCRdb has only the in-frame clones, and not every one. Of about 250,000 clones listed, 70% to 90% are singletons. The material sequenced was PBMCs or T cells enriched from blood (not recorded which). Receptors originate from a man aged 35-49 years who had recovered from COVID-19. Each CDR3 is given with its conserved first and last residue. Fields, in order: CDR3 protein, CDR3 DNA, clone size, V gene, J gene, D gene. D genes are given only for firm matches. The size of a clone is reported for some rows only, either as once, few or many, or as a class for expanded clones.

CDR3aa: CASSQELKTASNQPQHF; CDR3nt: TGTGCCAGCAGCCAAGAGCTTAAGACAGCTAGCAATCAGCCCCAGCATTTT; abundance: NA; v_gene: TRBV4-2; j_gene: TRBJ1-5; d_gene: NA
CDR3aa: CASRSGSGSQETQYF; CDR3nt: TGTGCCAGCAGGAGTGGCAGCGGGAGTCAAGAGACCCAGTACTTC; abundance: NA; v_gene: TRBV27; j_gene: TRBJ2-5; d_gene: TRBD2
CDR3aa: CASSQAVTYGYTF; CDR3nt: TGTGCCAGCAGCCAAGCCGTCACATATGGCTACACCTTC; abundance: NA; v_gene: TRBV14; j_gene: TRBJ1-2; d_gene: NA
CDR3aa: CASSEPTGGSSPLHF; CDR3nt: TGTGCCAGCAGTGAACCGACAGGGGGGTCGTCACCCCTCCACTTT; abundance: NA; v_gene: TRBV2; j_gene: TRBJ1-6; d_gene: TRBD1
CDR3aa: CASSPANTGELFF; CDR3nt: TGTGCCAGCAGCCCAGCGAACACCGGGGAGCTGTTTTTT; abundance: NA; v_gene: TRBV9; j_gene: TRBJ2-2; d_gene: NA
CDR3aa: CASSIGVAYNSPLHF; CDR3nt: TGTGCCAGTAGTATCGGGGTGGCCTATAATTCACCCCTCCACTTT; abundance: NA; v_gene: TRBV19; j_gene: TRBJ1-6; d_gene: NA
CDR3aa: CASSLAPASTTEPQHF; CDR3nt: TGTGCCAGCAGCTTAGCGCCGGCTAGCACGACGGAGCCCCAGCATTTT; abundance: NA; v_gene: TRBV7-2; j_gene: TRBJ1-5; d_gene: NA
CDR3aa: CASRGLAGGLREQYF; CDR3nt: TGTGCCAGCAGGGGACTAGCGGGAGGGTTGCGTGAGCAGTACTTC; abundance: NA; v_gene: TRBV28; j_gene: TRBJ2-7; d_gene: TRBD2
CDR3aa: CATSDSRTRTAHGTDTQYF; CDR3nt: TGTGCCACCAGTGATAGCCGAACCAGGACAGCCCACGGGACAGATACGCAGTATTTT; abundance: NA; v_gene: TRBV24-1; j_gene: TRBJ2-3; d_gene: NA
CDR3aa: CASSNRGPGLSYEQYF; CDR3nt: TGTGCCAGTAGTAACAGGGGGCCAGGTCTATCCTACGAGCAGTACTTC; abundance: NA; v_gene: TRBV19; j_gene: TRBJ2-7; d_gene: TRBD1
CDR3aa: CASSPRTVLYNEQFF; CDR3nt: TGTGCCAGTAGTCCGCGGACAGTCTTATACAATGAGCAGTTCTTC; abundance: NA; v_gene: TRBV19; j_gene: TRBJ2-1; d_gene: NA
CDR3aa: CASSEWWGSNSPLHF; CDR3nt: TGTGCCAGCAGTGAGTGGTGGGGCTCTAATTCACCCCTCCACTTT; abundance: NA; v_gene: TRBV2; j_gene: TRBJ1-6; d_gene: NA
CDR3aa: CATSRDSGRDEQFF; CDR3nt: TGTGCCACCAGCAGAGATTCAGGGAGGGATGAGCAGTTCTTC; abundance: NA; v_gene: TRBV15; j_gene: TRBJ2-1; d_gene: TRBD2
CDR3aa: CASSYYTSGSYEQYF; CDR3nt: TGTGCCAGCAGTTACTATACTAGCGGCAGCTACGAGCAGTACTTC; abundance: NA; v_gene: TRBV6-5; j_gene: TRBJ2-7; d_gene: TRBD2
CDR3aa: CASSSRKTGAYNSPLHF; CDR3nt: TGTGCCAGCAGTTCTCGAAAGACCGGGGCCTATAATTCACCCCTCCACTTT; abundance: NA; v_gene: TRBV28; j_gene: TRBJ1-6; d_gene: NA
CDR3aa: CASGGTSGSGELFF; CDR3nt: TGTGCCAGCGGAGGGACTAGCGGATCCGGGGAGCTGTTTTTT; abundance: NA; v_gene: TRBV7-3; j_gene: TRBJ2-2; d_gene: TRBD2
CDR3aa: CASSSPLDSSSYNEQFF; CDR3nt: TGTGCCAGCAGCTCTCCTTTGGACTCTAGCTCCTACAATGAGCAGTTCTTC; abundance: NA; v_gene: TRBV7-2; j_gene: TRBJ2-1; d_gene: NA
CDR3aa: CASSLQGAYNEQFF; CDR3nt: TGTGCCAGCAGCTTACAGGGGGCCTACAATGAGCAGTTCTTC; abundance: NA; v_gene: TRBV7-9; j_gene: TRBJ2-1; d_gene: TRBD1
CDR3aa: CASSEGAYQPQHF; CDR3nt: TGTGCCAGCAGCGAAGGGGCTTATCAGCCCCAGCATTTT; abundance: NA; v_gene: TRBV7-2; j_gene: TRBJ1-5; d_gene: NA
CDR3aa: CSVGPGGSYEQYF; CDR3nt: TGCAGCGTTGGCCCAGGGGGCTCCTACGAGCAGTACTTC; abundance: NA; v_gene: TRBV29-1; j_gene: TRBJ2-7; d_gene: TRBD1
CDR3aa: CASSDGTLNTEAFF; CDR3nt: TGTGCCAGTAGTGATGGGACATTGAACACTGAAGCTTTCTTT; abundance: NA; v_gene: TRBV19; j_gene: TRBJ1-1; d_gene: NA
CDR3aa: CASSYFPGQTSTDTQYF; CDR3nt: TGTGCCAGCAGTTACTTCCCAGGACAGACAAGCACAGATACGCAGTATTTT; abundance: NA; v_gene: TRBV6-2/TRBV6-3; j_gene: TRBJ2-3; d_gene: NA
CDR3aa: CASSFATSGGAQETQYF; CDR3nt: TGTGCCAGCAGCTTTGCGACTAGCGGGGGGGCCCAGGAGACCCAGTACTTC; abundance: once; v_gene: TRBV12-1; j_gene: TRBJ2-5; d_gene: NA
CDR3aa: CASSIGGGGDTQYF; CDR3nt: TGTGCCAGTAGTATTGGCGGGGGAGGAGATACGCAGTATTTT; abundance: NA; v_gene: TRBV19; j_gene: TRBJ2-3; d_gene: TRBD2
CDR3aa: CAWTGGYGYTF; CDR3nt: TGTGCCTGGACAGGGGGCTATGGCTACACCTTC; abundance: few; v_gene: TRBV30; j_gene: TRBJ1-2; d_gene: TRBD1
CDR3aa: CASSYGGGGQPQHF; CDR3nt: TGTGCCAGCAGTTACGGCGGGGGGGGGCAGCCCCAGCATTTT; abundance: NA; v_gene: TRBV6-5; j_gene: TRBJ1-5; d_gene: NA
CDR3aa: CASSDTSGSNEQFF; CDR3nt: TGTGCCAGCAGTGATACTAGCGGGTCAAATGAGCAGTTCTTC; abundance: NA; v_gene: TRBV2; j_gene: TRBJ2-1; d_gene: TRBD2